The 23 T cell receptor beta chains below all came from one sample that was sequenced in a study of early T cells in non-severe SARS-CoV-2 infection. Each CDR3 protein gets one entry after TCRdb re-called the 5' RACE reads with MiXCR. This sample has about 21,000 distinct CDR3 sequences; more than 4.5% occur once, and the top ten carry about 5.8%. The sample comprised whole blood. These receptors originate from an adult who was a healthcare worker with PCR-confirmed SARS-CoV-2 infection or an uninfected control (not recorded which).

This clonotype has at least ten counts. The rearrangement joins TRBV7-2 to TRBJ2-2, with D possibly TRBD1 on 5 matching bases. This CDR3 has 15 amino acids. The ends were cut back, 7 bases at V and 3 bases at J, with 15 bases in the middle. Per the germline V gene, CDR1 is SGHTA and CDR2 is FQGNSA. The CDR3 nucleotides are TGTGCCAGCAATATCAAGACAGCTTACACCGGGGAGCTGTTTTTT. Translating it yields CASNIKTAYTGELFF.

This rearrangement joins TRBV5-8 to TRBJ2-1; D is perhaps TRBD1 (6 bases). CDR1 is SGHTS, CDR2 YDEGEE, per germline. The V end lost 4 bases, the J end lost 4 bases, and 15 bases lay between the germline ends. The CDR3 covers 15 residues. The CDR3 nucleotides read TGTGCCAGCAGCCCACAGGGACGGTTATACAATGAGCAGTTCTTC. Translated, it gives CASSPQGRLYNEQFF. Full variable domain (rest looked up from reference TRBV5-8 and TRBJ2-1): EAGVTQSPTHLIKTRGQQATLRCSPISGHTSVYWYQQALGLGLQFLLWYDEGEERNRGNFPPRFSGRQFPNYSSELNVNALELEDSALYLCASSPQGRLYNEQFFGPGTRLTVL.

This clonotype was counted many times. The J gene is TRBJ2-7, the V gene TRBV20-1; TRBD1 matches at 7 bases. The CDR3 is 15 residues long. The V and J ends lost 3 bases and 0 bases, in that order; junction bases with no gene match: 8. Looked up from germline, CDR1 is DFQATT and CDR2 is SNEGSKA (reference sequence). CDR3 nucleotide sequence: TGCAGTGCTAGGGATCTGGGACAGCACTCCTACGAGCAGTACTTC. Its translation: CSARDLGQHSYEQYF.

This clonotype was recorded at least ten times. This chain links TRBV20-1 with TRBJ1-2, with 7 bases aligning to TRBD1. The CDR3 runs 15 residues. CDR1 is DFQATT, CDR2 SNEGSKA, per germline (reference sequence). The V and J ends lost 1 base and 2 bases, in that order; junction bases with no gene match: 7. CDR3 bases: TGCAGTGCTAGAGTGCTCAGGGGGTCCAACTATGGCTACACCTTC. Amino acid sequence: CSARVLRGSNYGYTF.

This clonotype is categorized as medium-sized. The chain carries TRBV20-1 and TRBJ1-5, with D perhaps matching TRBD1 (6 bases). CDR3 size: 15 residues. From germline, CDR1 is DFQATT and CDR2 SNEGSKA (reference sequence). Between the trimmed V and J ends, which lost 3 bases and 4 bases, there was a span of 16 bases. CDR3 coding DNA: TGCAGTGCTAGCCCGATCGGACAGCTGAATCAGCCCCAGCATTTT. This sequence encodes CSASPIGQLNQPQHF.

Concerning this clonotype: Mismatch with germline at one junction end may stem from a read error. The chain carries TRBV6-6 and TRBJ1-1; D may be TRBD1 (6 bases). The CDR3 covers 14 residues. Germline CDR1 MNHNY, CDR2 SVGAGI (reference sequence). CDR3: CANSPGGRGTEAFF. DNA of the CDR3: TGTGCCAACAGTCCGGGGGGGCGCGGTACTGAAGCTTTCTTT.

The DNA for the CDR3 is TGCAGTGCTAGAGCTAATAGCGGGAGGAGGGAGACCCAGTACTTC. As protein: CSARANSGRRETQYF. J is TRBJ2-5 and V is TRBV20-1; TRBD2 agrees at 10 bases. Germline V gives CDR1 DFQATT, CDR2 SNEGSKA (reference sequence). Trimming took 1 base from V and 5 from J; bases not matched to a gene: 7. This CDR3 has 15 amino acids.

This clonotype was seen ten or more times. The chain combines TRBV2 with TRBJ1-1; the D is unclear. V was cut by 2 bases and J by 4 bases, with 5 bases left in between. CDR3 size: 12 residues. Germline values: CDR1 SNHLY, CDR2 FYNNEI. CDR3 DNA sequence: TGTGCCAGCAGTGAACACGGCACTGAAGCTTTCTTT. Residues: CASSEHGTEAFF.

By proportion, this clonotype is medium-sized. This chain connects TRBV12-3 or TRBV12-4 to TRBJ1-1; 8 bases line up with TRBD1. The CDR3 extends over 14 amino acids. The trim removed 5 bases at V and 11 bases at J, leaving 13 bases unmatched. DNA for the CDR3: TGTGCCAGCAGTCCAGGCCCGCCCAGACAGGGGGCTTTCTTT. It specifies CASSPGPPRQGAFF.

This clonotype is medium-sized within its sample. This sequence joins TRBV6-5 and TRBJ2-1, with unresolved D. Germline CDR1 and CDR2: MNHEY and SVGAGI. The CDR3 totals 11 residues. Trimming stripped 4 bases from V and 7 bases from J, with 5 bases between. The CDR3 DNA is TGTGCCAGCAGTTTGGATAATGAGCAGTTCTTC. Its protein is CASSLDNEQFF.

This clonotype was observed many times. This chain joins TRBV7-2 and TRBJ2-5; D not resolved. CDR1 is SGHTA, CDR2 FQGNSA, per germline. This CDR3 comprises 15 residues. V shed 1 base and J shed 1 base, with 10 bases lying between them. The CDR3 loop reads CASSLGQNFQETQYF. CDR3 DNA sequence: TGTGCCAGCAGCTTAGGGCAGAACTTCCAAGAGACCCAGTACTTC.

This clonotype was observed at least ten times. V usage is TRBV12-3 or TRBV12-4 and J usage is TRBJ1-5; weak D call: TRBD1 (5 bases). Deletions cut 6 bases from V and 2 bases from J, with 20 bases between. The CDR3 loop spans 17 amino acids. The CDR3 region has the DNA TGTGCCAGCAGCCAATGGGTAGGAGGGGAAGGCAATCAGCCCCAGCATTTT. Protein: CASSQWVGGEGNQPQHF.

This clonotype was observed many times. V gene TRBV20-1 combines with J gene TRBJ2-1; 7 bases match TRBD1. CDR1 is DFQATT, CDR2 SNEGSKA, per germline (reference sequence). This CDR3 region has 11 residues. V was clipped by 7 bases and J by 5 bases; unmatched bases: 2. Here the CDR3 DNA reads TGCAGTGTCAGGGGGAACAATGAGCAGTTCTTC. Its translation: CSVRGNNEQFF.

This clonotype was found a few times. The chain uses TRBV7-2 and TRBJ2-3; D remains unclear. This CDR3 comprises 14 residues. V lost 6 bases to trimming and J lost 2 bases, with 12 bases between them. Germline-derived CDR1 and CDR2 are SGHTA and FQGNSA. The CDR3 region is CASSFGPLTDTQYF. The DNA of the CDR3 is TGTGCCAGCAGTTTTGGGCCCCTCACAGATACGCAGTATTTT.

This rearrangement joins TRBV7-9 to TRBJ1-1, with TRBD1 identical over 8 bases. The CDR3 is made up of 16 amino acids. Germline V gene lookup returns CDR1 SEHNR and CDR2 FQNEAQ (reference sequence). V lost 1 base, J lost 6 bases, and 10 bases stayed unmatched. The CDR3 region has the DNA TGTGCCAGCAGCTTAGTGCAGGGGGCGCCTAACTCTGAAGCTTTCTTT. Residues: CASSLVQGAPNSEAFF.

This clonotype was counted between two and nine times. The rearrangement links TRBV29-1 to TRBJ2-5; 8 positions match TRBD1. Germline trimming cut 6 bases from V and 7 bases from J; bases unmatched to any gene: 4. Germline-derived CDR1 and CDR2 are SQVTM and ANQGSEA. This CDR3 has 11 amino acids. The CDR3 nucleotides are TGCAGCGTAGACAGGGGAGGGACCCAGTACTTC. Its translation: CSVDRGGTQYF.

Ten or more counts support this clonotype. The V gene is TRBV20-1, the J gene TRBJ2-7, with D possibly being TRBD1 (6 bases). V was pared by 4 bases and J by 3 bases, with 19 bases between. CDR3 length equals 15 residues. Germline CDR1 is DFQATT and CDR2 is SNEGSKA (reference sequence). The DNA for the CDR3 is TGCAGTGCTACCGTCGTCTCGACAGGCCTCTACGAGCAGTACTTC. It yields the protein CSATVVSTGLYEQYF.

This clonotype appeared many times. As DNA, the CDR3 is TGTGCCAGCAGCGTAGCCCTGACTTCTTCCTACGAGCAGTACTTC. Protein product: CASSVALTSSYEQYF. The V gene is TRBV6-2 or TRBV6-3, the J gene TRBJ2-7; D not certain. The CDR3 loop spans 15 amino acids. CDR1 and CDR2 from the germline V gene are MNHEY and SVGEGT. The V and J ends lost 6 bases and 1 base respectively, with 16 bases between them.

This clonotype was counted ten times or more. The V and J genes are TRBV3-1 and TRBJ2-2, with D unclear. The CDR3 length is 16 residues. Germline CDR1 LGHDT, CDR2 YNNKEL (reference sequence). V lost 0 bases and J lost 6, with 14 bases in between. The CDR3 region has the DNA TGTGCCAGCAGCCAAGATAACGGCCTGGGATCCGGGGAGCTGTTTTTT. Translation: CASSQDNGLGSGELFF.

Many counts were recorded for this clonotype. This chain joins TRBV19 and TRBJ1-5; D unclear. V was trimmed by 7 bases and J by 0 bases, leaving 13 bases between them. Looked up from germline, CDR1 is LNHDA and CDR2 is SQIVND (reference sequence). The CDR3 contains 15 residues. In DNA, the CDR3 is TGTGCCAGTACCGATCTGAGCAGTAGCAATCAGCCCCAGCATTTT. Translation gives CASTDLSSSNQPQHF.

This clonotype was picked up many times. The rearrangement links TRBV6-2 or TRBV6-3 to TRBJ1-1; unclear D gene. The CDR3 is 13 residues long. Per the germline V gene, CDR1 is MNHEY and CDR2 is SVGEGT. With 7 bases removed from V and 5 bases from J, the gap between germline ends came to 14 bases. DNA of the CDR3: TGTGCCAGCACCTCCGGACGGTGGACTGAAGCTTTCTTT. The encoded protein is CASTSGRWTEAFF.

This clonotype has a count of ten or more. The chain is built from TRBV7-9 and TRBJ1-1; 7 nucleotides line up with TRBD1. The CDR3 extends over 16 amino acids. V was clipped by 5 bases and J by 7 bases; unmatched bases: 16. Germline V CDR1 and CDR2: SEHNR, FQNEAQ (reference sequence). The CDR3 is CASSAERTDRANEAFF. The CDR3 region has the DNA TGTGCCAGCAGCGCAGAACGGACTGACAGGGCCAATGAAGCTTTCTTT.

The sample holds many counts of this clonotype. The CDR3 DNA reads as TGTGCCAGCAGCTTAGCTTCGGGAGATATCGCTGAAGCTTTCTTT. It translates to CASSLASGDIAEAFF. This sequence joins TRBV7-2 and TRBJ1-1; no reliable D call. The CDR3 contains 15 residues. The ends were cut back, 0 bases at V and 6 bases at J, with 14 bases in the middle. The germline V gene has CDR1 SGHTA and CDR2 FQGNSA.